The 2 T cell receptor beta chains in this list originate from one sample, sequenced in a study of blood T cell repertoires in COVID-19. Sequenced by immunoSEQ multiplex PCR; TCRdb stores in-frame clones only, minus some. The sample carries 120,000 to 150,000 clones, about four fifths recorded once. The sample was peripheral blood. The receptors stem from a human donor with acute or convalescent COVID-19. The donor label of this sample is uncertain.

The gene calls are TRBV27 and TRBJ2-1, with 10 nucleotides matching TRBD2. J was trimmed by 11 bases and V by 1 base; bases with no gene match: 8. Germline V CDR1 and CDR2: MNHEY, SMNVEV (reference sequence). The CDR3 is 15 residues long. The CDR3, as DNA: TGTGCCAGCAGTTTATTAGCGGGGGGCCCGCCAAAGCAGTTCTTC. The encoded protein is CASSLLAGGPPKQFF.

This chain joins TRBV13 and TRBJ2-1; 8 bases map to TRBD2. V lost 2 bases, J lost 6 bases, and 3 bases stayed unmatched. Germline CDR1 PRHDT, CDR2 FYEKMQ (reference sequence). CDR3 length equals 14 residues. Here the CDR3 DNA reads TGTGCCAGCAGCTTAAGTCGGGGGGGCAATGAGCAGTTCTTC. It specifies CASSLSRGGNEQFF.